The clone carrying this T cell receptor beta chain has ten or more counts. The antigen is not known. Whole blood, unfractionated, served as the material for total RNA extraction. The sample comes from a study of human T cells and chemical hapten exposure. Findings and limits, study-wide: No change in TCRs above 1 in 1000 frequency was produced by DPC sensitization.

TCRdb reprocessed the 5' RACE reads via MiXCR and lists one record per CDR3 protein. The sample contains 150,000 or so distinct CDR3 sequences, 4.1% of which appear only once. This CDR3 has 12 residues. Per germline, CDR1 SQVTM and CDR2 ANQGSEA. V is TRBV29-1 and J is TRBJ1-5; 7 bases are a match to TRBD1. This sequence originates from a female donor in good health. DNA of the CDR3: TGCAGTGTGGGGCAGGGGGGACAGCCCCAGCATTTT. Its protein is CSVGQGGQPQHF.